This TCR beta chain came from a study of blood T cells in healthy people across ages. General observations from the study: Naive and antigen-experienced cells could not be conclusively compared, given unsorted PBMCs.

Each donor was a healthy Caucasian individual from Russia, aged roughly 6 to 95. Each of the donors had approximately 10 milliliters of peripheral blood drawn into EDTA-treated Vacutainer tubes. There are 16 residues in the CDR3. Germline values: CDR1 SGHTA, CDR2 FQGNSA. V lost 0 bases, J lost 8 bases, and 16 bases lay in between. This clonotype was picked up a small number of times. As yet, its antigen is unknown. Using a J-beta primer mix together with a sample-barcoded 5' primer, a second PCR was run for roughly 6 to 12 cycles. All samples yielded 2.5 million or more CDR3-containing paired-end reads. A single record per CDR3 protein comes from TCRdb applying MiXCR to the 5' RACE reads. The table has 1.4 million or so distinct CDR3 sequences, about 45% seen once.

The clonotype comes from a woman aged 18-35 years in good health. V gene TRBV7-2 combines with J gene TRBJ1-4; no firm D call. The sample comprised blood. The CDR3 DNA sequence: TGTGCCAGCAGCTTAGCCCCGGGCCGCGGGGAGGAAAAACTGTTTTTT. Its translation: CASSLAPGRGEEKLFF.